This T cell receptor (beta chain) emerged from a study of OX40 agonist ivuxolimab in advanced cancers. Study-wide results and limits: Dosing at 0.1 to 3.0 mg/kg was accompanied by clonal expansion of CD4+ and CD8+ blood T cells by week 6.

Comment on this clone: Its specificity is not known.

Here immunoSEQ multiplex PCR was the method, and the copy in TCRdb shows in-frame clones only, minus some. The data show fewer than 90,000 clones, about 88% seen once. CDR1 is LNHDA and CDR2 is SQIVND in the germline V gene (reference sequence). The CDR3 sequence is 15 residues long. Trimming left V 2 bases short and J 4 bases short, with 11 bases between. The chain uses TRBV19 and TRBJ2-2; D is undetermined. This TCR was recovered from an adult with an advanced solid tumor such as melanoma, head and neck, liver or kidney cancer. Sequencing was performed on CD4+ or CD8+ T cells sorted from blood, taken in a trial of the OX40 agonist ivuxolimab. The CDR3 DNA reads TGTGCCAGTAGTATATTACCAGGCTTCACCGGGGAGCTGTTTTTT. Its protein is CASSILPGFTGELFF.